This T cell receptor (beta chain) is from a study of T-cell memory formation after mild COVID-19 (dated by TCRdb to 2020 to 2023). At the level of the whole study: TCR sequence clusters from the two donors were found to be largely donor specific. The cohort was made up of two young adult volunteers, one female and one male, who were previously healthy. Longitudinal TCRalpha and TCRbeta repertoire sequencing tracked T-cell clones expanding and contracting after mild COVID-19 in two donors. Findings and caveats that apply to the study as a whole: From day 15 to 85, contracting clones showed balanced CD4/CD8 phenotypes, whereas a second wave of clones that expanded from day 15 to 37 leaned towards CD4+. The detection of some responding clones in pre-infection memory suggests that pre-existing cross-reactive memory T cells joined the SARS-CoV-2 response. Only a couple of mild cases were covered by the study, and larger cohorts that include severe cases with pre-infection samples were considered necessary. The second-wave clones that peaked on day 37 were not confirmed to be SARS-CoV-2 specific. Contracting CD4+ clones were located mainly in the CM and EM memory subsets, whereas CD8+ clones were found to be enriched in EMRA.

Sequencing used an Illumina NovaSeq 6000. cDNA libraries for TCRalpha and TCRbeta were prepared by 5'RACE using constant-segment primers, with sample barcodes and unique molecular identifiers added. RNA was extracted from every sample with Trizol reagent. Library amplification was performed in two PCR steps, and a second sample barcode and Illumina TruSeq adapters were introduced in the second step. Sequencing of the libraries was done on an Illumina NovaSeq, producing 2 x 150 bp paired-end reads. The study's processing was this. Reads were demultiplexed and collapsed into UMI-guided consensus sequences with migec v1.2.7. Using mixcr v2.1.11, UMI consensuses were aligned to TRA and TRB V and J templates and then assembled into clonotypes. Expanded or contracted clonotypes were those called significant by both edgeR and NoisET, with noise models trained on biological replicates. edgeR calls used a false discovery rate-adjusted p below 0.01 and a log2 fold-change threshold of 1. PCA with hierarchical clustering of max-normalized trajectories of the 1000 most abundant clonotypes was used as exploratory dynamics analysis. Separately sequenced CD4+ and CD8+ repertoires were used to assign the CD4 or CD8 phenotype of responding clones. Starting from the raw public reads, TCRdb applied fastp trimming at Q25, assembled clones with MiXCR and retained in-frame beta chains. Merged by CDR3 protein, the rows form single entries marked with the most common genes and DNA. In this record, the V and J calls reflect TCRdb's handling and not the investigators' own analysis. Across this sample there are hundreds of thousands of distinct CDR3 sequences, with roughly 18% seen only once. The ten largest make up roughly an eighth of the sample.

Ficoll-Paque density gradient centrifugation was the method used to isolate PBMCs. This clonotype was seen many times. Its antigen remains unidentified. The record has no base qualities; no much larger clone is one base away. Cut back by 5 bases and 7 bases, the V and J ends lie 17 bases apart. Reading the germline V gene gives CDR1 SGHTA and CDR2 FQGNSA. The CDR3 has 14 amino acids, counting the end cysteine and phenylalanine. Only the CDR3 DNA stays, 42 bases, in frame from base 1. The TCR originated in an adult woman who had mild COVID-19 (a few samples of this study predate the infection). The sample titles of this study are shuffled in the database, so cell type and time point are left out; the donor was told from shared clones. The sequencing sample was made of PBMCs or a T cell subset sorted from them (not recorded which). The chain was built from TRBV7-2 and TRBJ1-2; TRBD1 is a possible D gene, resting on 6 matching bases. DNA sequence: TGTGCCAGCAGCGTCCGACAGGCCCTGAGTGGCTACACCTTC. This encodes CASSVRQALSGYTF.